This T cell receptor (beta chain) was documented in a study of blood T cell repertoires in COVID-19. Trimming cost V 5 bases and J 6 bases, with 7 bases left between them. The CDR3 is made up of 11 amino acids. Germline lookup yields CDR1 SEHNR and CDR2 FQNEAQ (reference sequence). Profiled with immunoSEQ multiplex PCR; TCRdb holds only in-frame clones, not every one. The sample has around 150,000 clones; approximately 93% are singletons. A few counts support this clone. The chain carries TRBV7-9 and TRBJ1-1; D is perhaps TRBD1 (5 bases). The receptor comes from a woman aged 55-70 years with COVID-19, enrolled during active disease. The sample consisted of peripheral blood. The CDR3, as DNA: TGTGCCAGCAGCGTACAGGCTGAAGCTTTCTTT. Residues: CASSVQAEAFF.